Included here is one T cell receptor beta chain sequence, with context. Original handling: Researchers report that nucleated cell counts were estimated from reference gene primer amplification. The assay was immunoSEQ multiplex PCR, and TCRdb's table has in-frame clones only and misses some. V and J calls and clone size come straight from that table; D and trimming were deduced from the DNA. The sample contains about 340,000 clones, about nine tenths of which appear only once. The sample comes from a study of blood T cell repertoires in COVID-19. Study as a whole: There were acute and convalescent COVID-19 samples, and they came from the United States, Italy and Spain.

The germline CDR1 and CDR2 sequences are MNHEY and SVGAGI. V shed 4 bases, J shed 3 bases, and the junction held 6 bases outside the gene matches. CDR3 size: 15 residues. One Seattle source followed patients from active infection through their disease course. Source material: peripheral blood. The origin of this receptor is a woman between 70 and 85 years old with COVID-19, enrolled during active disease. This chain uses TRBV6-5 with TRBJ2-5; 9 positions agree with TRBD2. The CDR3 loop is CASSSVSGGKETQYF. CDR3 DNA sequence: TGTGCCAGCAGTTCCGTTAGCGGGGGCAAAGAGACCCAGTACTTC.